The rows below give T cell receptor beta chains drawn from one sample of a study of cytomegalovirus exposure and HLA in healthy donors. Produced via immunoSEQ multiplex PCR; TCRdb's table is partial and in-frame only. Here the sample spans 120,000 to 150,000 clones, 55% to 85% being singletons. Material for sequencing was PBMCs. Receptors originate from a man aged 35 to 55 in good health and CMV-seronegative. The CDR3 runs from the conserved cysteine through the conserved F or W. A D gene is named only where the DNA matches it firmly. Not all rows give a size; the values are once, few, many and, for expanded clones, a class.

clone size: -
J gene: TRBJ2-1
D gene: -
V gene: TRBV6-6
CDR3 protein: CATCCPPGVSYNEQFF
CDR3 DNA: TGTGCCACTTGTTGTCCTCCCGGTGTCTCCTACAATGAGCAGTTCTTC

clone size: -
J gene: TRBJ1-4
D gene: -
V gene: TRBV27
CDR3 protein: CASREAEMSPFGTTNEKLFF
CDR3 DNA: TGTGCCAGCCGGGAGGCCGAAATGTCCCCATTTGGAACAACTAATGAAAAACTGTTTTTT

clone size: -
J gene: TRBJ2-2
D gene: TRBD1
V gene: TRBV5-6
CDR3 protein: CASSLRDRNTGELFF
CDR3 DNA: TGTGCCAGCAGCCTCCGGGACAGAAACACCGGGGAGCTGTTTTTT

clone size: -
J gene: TRBJ1-5
D gene: -
V gene: TRBV2
CDR3 protein: CASNRARGGRGHNQPQHF
CDR3 DNA: TGTGCCAGCAACCGAGCCCGAGGTGGCAGGGGCCACAATCAGCCCCAGCATTTT

clone size: -
J gene: TRBJ1-2
D gene: -
V gene: TRBV5-8
CDR3 protein: CASSYKSGGGGTYGYTF
CDR3 DNA: TGTGCCAGCAGCTATAAAAGTGGGGGCGGTGGAACCTATGGCTACACCTTC

clone size: -
J gene: TRBJ1-2
D gene: TRBD1
V gene: TRBV4-3
CDR3 protein: CASSQAQGARGYTF
CDR3 DNA: TGCGCCAGCAGCCAAGCACAGGGGGCGCGGGGCTACACCTTC

clone size: -
J gene: TRBJ2-7
D gene: -
V gene: TRBV27
CDR3 protein: CASSLRGTVLEGSYEQYF
CDR3 DNA: TGTGCCAGCTCCCTCCGGGGGACAGTCCTTGAGGGCTCCTACGAGCAGTACTTC

clone size: -
J gene: TRBJ2-1
D gene: -
V gene: TRBV7-9
CDR3 protein: CASSSDRGSYNEQFF
CDR3 DNA: TGTGCCAGCAGCTCGGACAGAGGCTCCTACAATGAGCAGTTCTTC

clone size: -
J gene: TRBJ2-7
D gene: -
V gene: TRBV7-2
CDR3 protein: CASSFNPGREVEQYF
CDR3 DNA: TGTGCCAGCAGCTTCAACCCCGGCAGGGAGGTCGAGCAGTACTTC

clone size: -
J gene: TRBJ2-6
D gene: -
V gene: TRBV18
CDR3 protein: CASSPSVRRSSGANVLTF
CDR3 DNA: TGTGCCAGCTCACCATCTGTACGAAGGAGCTCTGGGGCCAACGTCCTGACTTTC

clone size: once
J gene: TRBJ2-5
D gene: -
V gene: TRBV7-6
CDR3 protein: CASTRGHQETQYF
CDR3 DNA: TGTGCCAGCACCCGAGGCCACCAAGAGACCCAGTACTTC

clone size: -
J gene: TRBJ2-6
D gene: -
V gene: TRBV30
CDR3 protein: CAWSVTGAGANVLTF
CDR3 DNA: TGTGCCTGGAGTGTAACCGGGGCTGGGGCCAACGTCCTGACTTTC

clone size: few
J gene: TRBJ2-7
D gene: -
V gene: TRBV21-1
CDR3 protein: CASSRIWTGEEDEQYF
CDR3 DNA: TGTGCCAGCAGCCGCATTTGGACAGGGGAAGAGGACGAGCAGTACTTC

clone size: -
J gene: TRBJ2-1
D gene: TRBD2
V gene: TRBV5-1
CDR3 protein: CASSLRAGAYNEQFF
CDR3 DNA: TGCGCCAGCAGCTTGAGGGCGGGGGCCTACAATGAGCAGTTCTTC